This record concerns one TCR beta chain sequence. The record originates from a study of control samples from healthy donors and cancer patients. TCRdb's table, derived via immunoSEQ multiplex PCR, lists solely in-frame clones and lacks some. The repertoire holds approximately 94,000 clones, with approximately 91% as singletons. Source material: blood. The sequence was collected from a woman aged 25 to 39 in good health.

As DNA, the CDR3 is TGTGCCAGCAGCTTATTCGACCCCCGCCTGTACAATGAGCAGTTCTTC. This gives the protein CASSLFDPRLYNEQFF. This chain connects TRBV7-2 to TRBJ2-1, with D uncertain. With 2 bases removed from V and 4 bases from J, the gap between germline ends came to 15 bases. Germline V gene data show CDR1 as SGHTA and CDR2 as FQGNSA. This CDR3 is 16 amino acids long.